The clone carrying this T cell receptor (beta chain) was seen a few times. Its matching antigen is unknown. The V end was cut by 1 base, the J end by 2 bases, with 11 bases between. Germline assignment: CDR1 SEHNR and CDR2 FQNEAQ (reference sequence). The CDR3 spans 15 residues. The sample is drawn from a study of PD-1 blockade in classical Hodgkin lymphoma. Study-level findings and limits: As was reported, newly diagnosed patients showed lower baseline TCR diversity than healthy donors did. Baseline diversity resembling that of newly diagnosed patients was seen in complete responders.

Every patient had relapsed following autologous stem cell transplantation, and cohorts differed in brentuximab vedotin exposure. CD4+ T cells were purified from thawed PBMCs by negative selection. Sequencing used immunoSEQ multiplex PCR; TCRdb keeps in-frame clones, though not all of them. The sample yields some 7,100 clones, around 77% seen once. The clonotype originates from a human donor with classical Hodgkin lymphoma. The rearrangement joins TRBV7-9 to TRBJ1-1; D not resolved. The material was CD4+ T cells from blood, obtained at baseline. CDR3 coding DNA: TGTGCCAGCAGCTTAGAATTCAGAGCAAACACTGAAGCTTTCTTT. This codes for CASSLEFRANTEAFF.